The 21 T cell receptor beta chains below all came from one sample that was sequenced in a study of spatial heterogeneity in lung cancer. This sample's time point: sample taken at primary tumor resection. Sequencing was performed on whole RNA extracted from tumor and nontumor lung tissue, or from frozen PBMC, and the material was left unsorted. TCRdb itself ran the 5' RACE reads through MiXCR, one entry per CDR3 protein. The table shows around 20,000 distinct CDR3 sequences, with roughly a fifth occurring only once. The material sequenced was PBMCs, taken at surgery. The receptors were sampled from a male donor with early-stage non-small cell lung cancer.

In its sample, this clonotype ranks as medium-sized. The chain recombines TRBV12-3 or TRBV12-4 with TRBJ2-1; 9 positions agree with TRBD1. The CDR3 consists of 14 residues. With 7 bases clipped from V and 9 bases from J, the junction kept 10 bases outside the gene matches. CDR3 in amino acids: CASIRTGVRGEQFF. CDR3 sequence (DNA): TGTGCCAGCATACGGACAGGGGTAAGAGGTGAGCAGTTCTTC.

Only a few counts were recorded for this clonotype. This rearrangement joins TRBV13 to TRBJ2-1; 9 nucleotides align to TRBD2. CDR3 length: 15 residues. Germline CDR1 reads PRHDT; CDR2 reads FYEKMQ (reference sequence). V dropped 0 bases and J dropped 4; count of bases not matched to a gene: 1. Here the CDR3 DNA reads TGTGCCAGCAGCTTAGGTACTAGCGGGTACAATGAGCAGTTCTTC. Amino acids: CASSLGTSGYNEQFF.

This clonotype was observed a few times. The V gene is TRBV14, the J gene TRBJ1-1; D remains ambiguous. The germline gives CDR1 SGHDN, CDR2 FVKESK. V dropped 4 bases and J dropped 0 bases, with 6 bases sitting between them. The CDR3 consists of 13 residues. This CDR3 is CASSLNMNTEAFF. The CDR3 region has the DNA TGTGCCAGCAGCCTTAATATGAACACTGAAGCTTTCTTT.

The genes are TRBV20-1 and TRBJ2-5, with D tentatively TRBD1 (6 bases). With 5 bases removed from V and 5 bases from J, the gap between germline ends came to 15 bases. The germline V gene has CDR1 DFQATT and CDR2 SNEGSKA (reference sequence). The CDR3 is 13 amino acids. CDR3 DNA sequence: TGCAGTGCTGCCATGGCAGGGGACGAGACCCAGTACTTC. It is translated as CSAAMAGDETQYF.

This clonotype has a handful of counts. The V gene is TRBV7-9, the J gene TRBJ2-7, with 7 bases fitting TRBD1. Unmatched junction bases numbered 4, after V lost 1 base and J lost 1 base. The germline CDR1 and CDR2 sequences are SEHNR and FQNEAQ (reference sequence). The CDR3 has 15 amino acids. The CDR3, as DNA: TGTGCCAGCAGCTTAGTAGAGACAGGGTCCTACGAGCAGTACTTC. Amino acid sequence: CASSLVETGSYEQYF.

In this sample, this clonotype turned up many times. The chain is built from TRBV7-9 and TRBJ2-7; D not resolved. The V end lost 5 bases, the J end lost 4 bases, and 21 bases lay between the germline ends. CDR1 is SEHNR, CDR2 FQNEAQ, per germline (reference sequence). CDR3 length: 16 amino acids. The CDR3 coding sequence is TGTGCCAGCAGCCCCCAAGGCCCGGATGGGATATACGAGCAGTACTTC. It yields the protein CASSPQGPDGIYEQYF.

The V and J genes are TRBV12-3 or TRBV12-4 and TRBJ2-7, with D perhaps TRBD1 (6 bases). The V gene lost 3 bases and the J gene lost 5 bases, with 17 bases spanning the gap. CDR3 length: 15 amino acids. The CDR3: CASSFLSRAGDEQYF. The DNA for the CDR3 is TGTGCCAGCAGTTTTTTATCCAGGGCAGGGGACGAGCAGTACTTC.

V usage is TRBV7-8 and J usage is TRBJ2-1; 9 nucleotides agree with TRBD2. From germline, CDR1 is SGHVS and CDR2 FQNEAQ. V dropped 7 bases and J dropped 4; count of bases not matched to a gene: 8. CDR3 length equals 15 residues. CDR3 in DNA: TGTGCCAGCATCCTTAGCGGGGGAGATTACAATGAGCAGTTCTTC. Protein product: CASILSGGDYNEQFF.

This clonotype has a handful of counts. The chain employs TRBV7-9 and TRBJ2-5; a possible D gene is TRBD1 (6 bases). Germline-derived CDR1 and CDR2 are SEHNR and FQNEAQ (reference sequence). There are 14 residues in the CDR3. Trimming stripped 5 bases from V and 5 bases from J, with 15 bases between. This CDR3 is CASSPGRGEETQYF. DNA for the CDR3: TGTGCCAGCAGCCCCGGCAGGGGTGAGGAGACCCAGTACTTC.

This chain uses TRBV12-3 or TRBV12-4 with TRBJ2-4; D remains ambiguous. The CDR3 runs to 12 residues. V was clipped by 2 bases and J by 7 bases, with 6 bases between them. The CDR3 DNA reads as TGTGCCAGCAGTTTATCTAATAACATTCAGTACTTC. This encodes CASSLSNNIQYF.

The V call is TRBV12-3 or TRBV12-4, the J call TRBJ2-1; tentative D call: TRBD1 (5 bases). Trimming left V 2 bases short and J 0 bases short, with 8 bases between. The CDR3 contains 15 residues. For the CDR3, the DNA is TGTGCCAGCAGTTTACAGGACATCTCCTACAATGAGCAGTTCTTC. Translating it yields CASSLQDISYNEQFF.

This clonotype was detected only a few times. This chain links TRBV6-2 or TRBV6-3 with TRBJ2-7; D is unclear. The CDR3 totals 10 residues. V lost 8 bases and J 5 bases, leaving 7 bases between the germline ends. CDR1 and CDR2 (germline): MNHEY, SVGEGT. As DNA, the CDR3 is TGTGCCAGCTCGGACCACGAGCAGTACTTC. Translated, it gives CASSDHEQYF.

Note on this clonotype: A much bigger clone sits one base away, suggesting this may be a read error. The chain is built from TRBV5-1 and TRBJ2-5; D remains unclear. Per the germline V gene, CDR1 is SGHRS and CDR2 is YFSETQ. The CDR3 loop spans 11 amino acids. The CDR3 spells CANSFQETQYF. In nucleotides, the CDR3 is TGCGCCAACAGCTTCCAAGAGACCCAGTACTTC.

This clonotype was seen many times. V gene TRBV10-2 combines with J gene TRBJ2-7; TRBD2 is a possible D gene (6 bases). Trimming stripped 2 bases from V and 6 bases from J, with 11 bases between. CDR3 size: 13 residues. The V gene's germline CDR1 is WSHSY and CDR2 SAAADI. The CDR3 loop is CASSEEGEVEQYF. In DNA form, the CDR3 reads TGCGCCAGCAGTGAGGAAGGGGAGGTCGAGCAGTACTTC.

Only a few counts were recorded for this clonotype. The chain recombines TRBV3-1 with TRBJ2-1; 7 nucleotides align to TRBD1. This CDR3 spans 12 amino acids. Germline assignment: CDR1 LGHDT and CDR2 YNNKEL (reference sequence). After removal of 4 bases from V and 8 bases from J, the junction contained 2 bases not matched to a gene. CDR3 sequence reads: CASSLTGDEQFF. Here the CDR3 DNA reads TGTGCCAGCAGCCTAACAGGGGATGAGCAGTTCTTC.

This clonotype was seen ten or more times. J is TRBJ1-6 and V is TRBV20-1; TRBD1 is a possible D gene (6 bases). This CDR3 contains 15 residues. V lost 5 bases, J lost 4 bases, and 15 bases lay in between. CDR1 DFQATT and CDR2 SNEGSKA come from the germline V gene (reference sequence). CDR3 in DNA: TGCAGTGCTGTTGGCCCCCAGGGGTATAATTCACCCCTCCACTTT. It encodes CSAVGPQGYNSPLHF.

The V call is TRBV29-1, the J call TRBJ2-3; TRBD2 might be the D (7 bases). Germline V gives CDR1 SQVTM, CDR2 ANQGSEA. The CDR3 runs 15 residues. The V end was cut by 6 bases, the J end by 1 base, with 17 bases between. The DNA of the CDR3 is TGCAGCGTCCGACCAACGGGGGGCGGCACAGATACGCAGTATTTT. Its translation: CSVRPTGGGTDTQYF.

V usage is TRBV30 and J usage is TRBJ2-3; 10 bases match TRBD2. With 3 bases clipped from V and 5 bases from J, the junction kept 14 bases outside the gene matches. CDR3 size: 17 residues. Germline CDR1 reads GTSNPN; CDR2 reads SVGIG (reference sequence). The CDR3 DNA sequence: TGTGCCTGGAGACCCCCGGGACTAGCGTCCGGCGGAGATACGCAGTATTTT. Protein sequence: CAWRPPGLASGGDTQYF.

Many counts were recorded for this clonotype. The chain has TRBV12-3 or TRBV12-4 and TRBJ2-2; a possible D gene is TRBD1 (6 bases). The CDR3 consists of 13 residues. Trimming stripped 4 bases from V and 3 bases from J, with 6 bases between. This CDR3 is CASSYRDTGELFF. The DNA of the CDR3 is TGTGCCAGCAGTTACAGGGACACCGGGGAGCTGTTTTTT.

The table lists this clonotype with a few counts. V is TRBV6-5 and J is TRBJ1-1; D is perhaps TRBD1 (6 bases). Germline V gives CDR1 MNHEY, CDR2 SVGAGI. The V gene lost 7 bases and the J gene lost 3 bases, with 18 bases spanning the gap. The CDR3 extends over 15 amino acids. Here the CDR3 reads CASTLNGGQDTEAFF. Here the CDR3 DNA reads TGTGCCAGCACCTTAAATGGGGGGCAGGACACTGAAGCTTTCTTT.

This clonotype was seen repeatedly, ten times or more. V usage is TRBV5-1 and J usage is TRBJ2-1; 9 nucleotides agree with TRBD1. This CDR3 is 14 amino acids long. The germline CDR1 and CDR2 sequences are SGHRS and YFSETQ. J lost 8 bases, V lost 2 bases, and 5 bases had no gene match. The CDR3 is CASSLRQGGDEQFF. In nucleotides, the CDR3 is TGCGCCAGCAGCTTAAGACAGGGGGGCGATGAGCAGTTCTTC.